Described below is a single T cell receptor beta chain sequence and its context. In the authors' methods: Using reference gene primer amplification, nucleated cell counts were estimated. Generated by immunoSEQ multiplex PCR, the TCRdb table keeps only in-frame clones and is missing some. V, J and clone size were drawn from that table, and D and trimming were deduced from the DNA. Among around 30,000 clones listed, less than 95% were seen once. V shed 2 bases and J shed 0 bases, with 14 bases lying between them. There are 17 residues in the CDR3. These data originate in a study of blood T cell repertoires in COVID-19. Study summary: Donors in the United States, Italy and Spain gave samples during acute or convalescent COVID-19.

This clonotype was sampled from a man aged 80 or over with acute or convalescent COVID-19. The V gene is TRBV23-1, the J gene TRBJ1-3; D gene ambiguous. TRBV23-1 is an open reading frame, and its role is uncertain. The source material was peripheral blood. The CDR3 loop reads CASSQPWWATSGNTIYF. The DNA of the CDR3 is TGCGCCAGCAGTCAACCGTGGTGGGCTACCTCTGGAAACACCATATATTTT.